What follows are 8 T cell receptor beta chains derived from one specimen sequenced in a study of T cells in Graves' hyperthyroidism and ophthalmopathy. RNA transcripts provided the source from which TCR beta CDR3 regions were amplified. TCR CDR3 regions were first amplified by RT-PCR with HTBI primers. TCRdb re-derived calls from the multiplex PCR reads in MiXCR, one entry per CDR3 protein. The sample contains roughly 500,000 distinct CDR3 sequences, 20% to 25% of which appear only once. The sequenced sample was blood. The receptors shown here come from a woman between 65 and 79 years old with Graves' ophthalmopathy.

This rearrangement joins TRBV5-4 to TRBJ2-2; D might be TRBD2 (5 bases). Germline V gene data show CDR1 as SGHNT and CDR2 as YYREEE (reference sequence). Trimming removed 4 bases from V and 7 bases from J, with 8 bases in between. The CDR3 sequence is 12 residues long. This chain's CDR3 is CASSRGLGELFF. The CDR3 DNA sequence: TGTGCCAGCAGCCGAGGGCTCGGGGAGCTGTTTTTT.

A few counts support this clonotype. The gene calls are TRBV28 and TRBJ1-1; D is unclear. The CDR3 runs 16 residues. Germline CDR1 MDHEN, CDR2 SYDVKM. V lost 3 bases to trimming and J lost 1 base, with 15 bases between them. The CDR3 loop reads CASSLNFGVANTEAFF. DNA of the CDR3: TGTGCCAGCAGTTTGAATTTTGGGGTCGCGAACACTGAAGCTTTCTTT.

The sample holds many counts of this clonotype. The chain links TRBV12-3 or TRBV12-4 to TRBJ1-3; tentative D call: TRBD1 (5 bases). V gave up 6 bases and J gave up 4 bases, with 13 bases separating them. The CDR3 is made up of 14 amino acids. DNA for the CDR3: TGTGCCAGCAGCGCTGCGACAGTCGGAAACACCATATATTTT. Translating gives CASSAATVGNTIYF.

This clonotype was counted at least ten times. The CDR3 loop reads CASSLDAGGGETQYF. CDR3 coding DNA: TGTGCCAGCAGCTTAGATGCAGGGGGCGGTGAGACCCAGTACTTC. The chain couples TRBV11-3 to TRBJ2-5, with 8 bases aligning to TRBD1. The CDR3 consists of 15 residues. Germline loops: CDR1 SGHNT, CDR2 YENEEA. The V segment lost 0 bases and the J segment 5 bases; nucleotides outside the gene matches: 5.

This sequence joins TRBV6-1 and TRBJ2-5; no clear D. Germline V lookup: CDR1 MNHNS, CDR2 SASEGT. The V and J ends lost 6 bases and 5 bases respectively, with 13 bases between them. This CDR3 is built from 13 residues. The CDR3 bases are TGTGCCAGCAGAAGTGGTGCTGGGGAGACCCAGTACTTC. Protein sequence: CASRSGAGETQYF.

This sequence joins TRBV20-1 and TRBJ1-1; D is uncertain. V lost 3 bases and J lost 1, with 6 bases in between. CDR1 is DFQATT, CDR2 SNEGSKA, per germline (reference sequence). This CDR3 region has 12 residues. The DNA of the CDR3 is TGCAGTGCTAGTTCCGGGAACACTGAAGCTTTCTTT. This translates into CSASSGNTEAFF.

This clonotype was seen more than once but under ten times. The chain carries TRBV5-1 and TRBJ2-7; 8 nucleotides agree with TRBD2. V trimming: 2 bases; J trimming: 3 bases; junction bases outside the gene matches: 13. Germline V gene data show CDR1 as SGHRS and CDR2 as YFSETQ. This CDR3 has 17 amino acids. The DNA for the CDR3 is TGCGCCAGCAGCTTCTATAGTAGCGGGACCTCGCTCTACGAGCAGTACTTC. Translation: CASSFYSSGTSLYEQYF.

This sequence joins TRBV6-2 or TRBV6-3 and TRBJ2-3; 7 nucleotides line up with TRBD2. CDR1 MNHEY and CDR2 SVGEGT come from the germline V gene. V shed 2 bases, J shed 1 base, and the junction held 9 bases outside the gene matches. This CDR3 is built from 17 residues. DNA of the CDR3: TGTGCCAGCAGTTACCCAGGACTAGGCGGGGGCACAGATACGCAGTATTTT. Amino acids: CASSYPGLGGGTDTQYF.